This is a list of T cell receptor beta chains from one sample in a study of CD8 T cells in ankylosing spondylitis. TCRdb used MiXCR to reprocess the 5' RACE reads, holding one entry per CDR3 protein. The table shows approximately 240,000 distinct CDR3 sequences, with about 11% occurring only once. The sequenced sample consisted of blood, either unsorted or a sorted T cell fraction (not recorded which). These receptor sequences come from a male donor with ankylosing spondylitis or in good health (not recorded which). Each CDR3 is given with its conserved first and last residue. D genes are given only for firm matches. Clone size is stated in some rows and not others, as once, few, many or a class when expanded.

v_gene,abundance,d_gene,j_gene,CDR3nt,CDR3aa
TRBV18,many,TRBD2,TRBJ2-7,TGTGCCAGCTCACCACCGGAGCGGGAGGACCTCTACGAGCAGTACTTC,CASSPPEREDLYEQYF
TRBV28,many,NA,TRBJ2-5,TGTGCCAGCAGTTTGGCGGCGGACCGACAAGAGACCCAGTACTTC,CASSLAADRQETQYF
TRBV2,many,NA,TRBJ2-7,TGTGCCAGCGCCGCCCACTACGAGCAGTACTTC,CASAAHYEQYF
TRBV10-3,many,TRBD1,TRBJ1-2,TGTGCCATCAGGGAACAGGGGGCGCATGGCTACACCTTC,CAIREQGAHGYTF
TRBV30,once,NA,TRBJ2-5,TGTGCCTGGAGATACTCCGGGCCGCAGTACTTC,CAWRYSGPQYF
TRBV9,few,NA,TRBJ2-1,TGTGCCAGCAGCGTAGAAGGTCTCTACAATGAGCAGTTCTTC,CASSVEGLYNEQFF
TRBV4-2,few,TRBD2,TRBJ2-1,TGTGCCAGCAGCCAAGATTTGGGGACTAGCGGGGCGCATGAGCAGTTCTTC,CASSQDLGTSGAHEQFF
TRBV7-9,many,NA,TRBJ2-3,TGTGCCAGCAGCTCAGACGCGGGCACAGATACGCAGTATTTT,CASSSDAGTDTQYF
TRBV5-6,many,TRBD2,TRBJ2-7,TGTGCCAGCACCCGGAGGAAGCCGGGGGAGGGCGAGCAGTACTTC,CASTRRKPGEGEQYF
TRBV4-2,many,NA,TRBJ2-7,TGTGCCAGCAGCCACCCGGGCCCCTGGGCTCGCGTGCAGTACTTC,CASSHPGPWARVQYF
TRBV9,many,TRBD1,TRBJ2-7,TGTGCCAGCAGCGTAGGTGGGACAGGGGCATACGAGCAGTACTTC,CASSVGGTGAYEQYF
TRBV20-1,many,NA,TRBJ2-3,TGCAGTGCTGGAGGGCAGGGCGCTCAGGGCACAGATACGCAGTATTTT,CSAGGQGAQGTDTQYF
TRBV12-3/TRBV12-4,many,NA,TRBJ2-2,TGTGCCAGCAGTCAGGGCGCCGGGGAGCTGTTTTTT,CASSQGAGELFF
TRBV20-1,many,NA,TRBJ1-4,TGCAGTGCCAGGACGGAGCAAAATGAAAAACTGTTTTTT,CSARTEQNEKLFF
TRBV5-1,many,TRBD2,TRBJ2-1,TGCGCCAGCAGCCCCTCTAGCGGGGGGCGCGGTGAGCAGTTCTTC,CASSPSSGGRGEQFF
TRBV5-1,NA,NA,TRBJ1-2,TGCGCCAGCAACCGTGATACCGAGTCCTATGGCTACACCTTC,CASNRDTESYGYTF
TRBV7-9,NA,NA,TRBJ2-1,TGTGCCAGCAGCTTAAGGGGTGGCGGACGGTCCTACAATGAGCAGTTCTTC,CASSLRGGGRSYNEQFF
TRBV7-2,many,NA,TRBJ1-5,TGTGCCAGCAGCTTACGTTACAATCAGCCCCAGCATTTT,CASSLRYNQPQHF
TRBV20-1,many,NA,TRBJ2-1,TGCAGTGCCCGAGGGGGGGGCTCCTACAATGAGCAGTTCTTC,CSARGGGSYNEQFF
TRBV5-1,many,TRBD2,TRBJ2-3,TGCGCCAGCAGCTACGGGACTAGCAGTAGCACAGATACGCAGTATTTT,CASSYGTSSSTDTQYF
TRBV19,many,NA,TRBJ2-5,TGTGCCAGTAGTATAGGGGGCAGCCAAGAGACCCAGTACTTC,CASSIGGSQETQYF
TRBV7-9,few,TRBD2,TRBJ2-1,TGTGCCAGCAGCGTTAGCGGGCTCTCCTACAATGAGCAGTTCTTC,CASSVSGLSYNEQFF
TRBV4-1,few,NA,TRBJ2-1,TGCGCCAGCAGCCAAGATCTAGATGAGCAGTTCTTC,CASSQDLDEQFF
TRBV28,few,NA,TRBJ1-1,TGTGCCAGCAGCTGGGACACTGAAGCTTTCTTT,CASSWDTEAFF
TRBV7-9,many,NA,TRBJ1-3,TGTGCCAGCACCCTGGACTCCGCAAACTGGTATTTT,CASTLDSANWYF
TRBV5-1,many,NA,TRBJ2-7,TGCGCCAGCAGCTTGGTGGCGGATTCCTACGAGCAGTACTTC,CASSLVADSYEQYF
TRBV7-2,few,TRBD2,TRBJ2-3,TGTGCCAGCAGCGAACGTCGGGCGGGGGGTGCAGATACGCAGTATTTT,CASSERRAGGADTQYF
TRBV21-1,many,NA,TRBJ1-3,TGTGCCAGCAGCGGGTCACAACTACCAACGGGAAACACCATATATTTT,CASSGSQLPTGNTIYF
TRBV6-1,many,TRBD1,TRBJ1-2,TGTGCCAGCAGCCGCGACAGGGAGAACTATGGCTACACCTTC,CASSRDRENYGYTF
TRBV12-3/TRBV12-4,NA,NA,TRBJ2-7,TGTGCCAGCAGTTCGACCCTTCGTTACGAGCAGTACTTC,CASSSTLRYEQYF
TRBV29-1,many,NA,TRBJ2-2,TGCAGCGCTGGGTTGGGCACCGGGGAGCTGTTTTTT,CSAGLGTGELFF
TRBV12-3/TRBV12-4,NA,TRBD2,TRBJ2-3,TGTGCCAGCAGGGGACTAGCGGACCGGAAAACGCAGTATTTT,CASRGLADRKTQYF
TRBV5-4,NA,NA,TRBJ2-7,TGTGCCAGCAGCTCCGGTGATAGCGGTGCCTACGAGCAGTACTTC,CASSSGDSGAYEQYF
TRBV27,many,TRBD1,TRBJ2-2,TGTGCCAGCAGTTTCCTCCAGACAGGGGGAAACACCGGGGAGCTGTTTTTT,CASSFLQTGGNTGELFF
TRBV6-5,NA,NA,TRBJ1-3,TGTGCCAGCAGTTTACAGGGATACGGAAACACCATATATTTT,CASSLQGYGNTIYF
TRBV5-1,NA,TRBD2,TRBJ2-3,TGCGCCAGCAGCTTAGCGGGACCATACACAGATACGCAGTATTTT,CASSLAGPYTDTQYF
TRBV5-1,many,NA,TRBJ1-1,TGCGCCAGCAGCTTGGGTCAGGCGCCAATGAACACTGAAGCTTTCTTT,CASSLGQAPMNTEAFF
TRBV6-1,many,NA,TRBJ2-3,TGTGCCAGCAGTGGGGGGTGGGGGAGCACAGATACGCAGTATTTT,CASSGGWGSTDTQYF
TRBV11-2,many,NA,TRBJ2-1,TGTGCCAGCAGCTTGTCACGGGAGTCTTACAATGAGCAGTTCTTC,CASSLSRESYNEQFF
TRBV21-1,NA,NA,TRBJ2-1,TGTGCCAGCAGCACGACAGGGGTCTCCTACAATGAGCAGTTCTTC,CASSTTGVSYNEQFF
TRBV4-1,many,NA,TRBJ2-5,TGCGCCAGCAGCCAAGATCAGGGGCCGGGGGAGACCCAGTACTTC,CASSQDQGPGETQYF
TRBV5-1,few,NA,TRBJ1-4,TGCGCCAGCAGCAACGAGGATGAAAAACTGTTTTTT,CASSNEDEKLFF
TRBV5-1,NA,NA,TRBJ1-2,TGCGCCAGCAGCTCCCAGGGGCCTGAGTCTTATACCTTC,CASSSQGPESYTF
TRBV5-1,many,TRBD2,TRBJ2-3,TGCGCCAGCAGCTTGGATCTGGCGGGAGTTACAGATACGCAGTATTTT,CASSLDLAGVTDTQYF
TRBV10-3,many,TRBD1,TRBJ1-1,TGTGCCATCAGTGAGGGGGAACAGGGGAGGGGGCACACTGAAGCTTTCTTT,CAISEGEQGRGHTEAFF
TRBV7-9,few,TRBD1,TRBJ2-5,TGTGCCAGCAGCCGGGACAGTCTGTACCAAGAGACCCAGTACTTC,CASSRDSLYQETQYF